The rows below give T cell receptor beta chains drawn from one sample of a study of shared clonotypes between healthy human individuals. Assay used: immunoSEQ multiplex PCR; TCRdb lists only in-frame clones, some missing. Of 2 million to 3 million clones listed, roughly 93% were seen once; the top ten hold approximately 0.36%. The specimen sequenced was naive CD4+ T cells from PBMCs. These receptors came from a man between 18 and 35 years old in good health. Some clones in this sample may be carry-over from other donors' samples. The CDR3 runs from the conserved cysteine through the conserved F or W. Fields, in order: CDR3 DNA, CDR3 protein, D gene, clone size, J gene, V gene. A D gene is named only where the DNA matches it firmly. The size field is filled for only some rows; it gives once, few, many or a size class.

DNA: TGTGCCACTACGAATTCACAGGGGGCCTGGGAGACCCAGTACTTC
CDR3: CATTNSQGAWETQYF
D: TRBD1
size: .
J: TRBJ2-5
V: TRBV6-1

DNA: TGTGCCACCAGCAGCCTACGAGCGGTATCCTACAATGAGCAGTTCTTC
CDR3: CATSSLRAVSYNEQFF
D: .
size: .
J: TRBJ2-1
V: TRBV15

DNA: TGTGCCAGCAGCTTAAGTAGAGGTACCTCCTTCCACGAGCAGTACTTC
CDR3: CASSLSRGTSFHEQYF
D: .
size: .
J: TRBJ2-7
V: TRBV7-2

DNA: TGTGCCAGCCGGGACAGAATAGGTTCGGGAGCCACTTACACCTTC
CDR3: CASRDRIGSGATYTF
D: TRBD1
size: .
J: TRBJ1-2
V: TRBV19

DNA: TGTGCCAGCAGCTTAGAGGGGACAGGGAACTCTGGAAACACCATATATTTT
CDR3: CASSLEGTGNSGNTIYF
D: TRBD1
size: .
J: TRBJ1-3
V: TRBV13

DNA: TGTGCCAGCAGTTACGCGTCCAGGGGGCAAGGACGCTACACCTTC
CDR3: CASSYASRGQGRYTF
D: TRBD1
size: .
J: TRBJ1-2
V: TRBV6-5

DNA: TGTGCCAGCAGCTTGGCGGGGATCGGAGAAAAACTGTTTTTT
CDR3: CASSLAGIGEKLFF
D: .
size: .
J: TRBJ1-4
V: TRBV5-6

DNA: TGTGCCAGTAGTTCCTTAGCGGGAGAGGCCAAAAACATTCAGTACTTC
CDR3: CASSSLAGEAKNIQYF
D: TRBD2
size: .
J: TRBJ2-4
V: TRBV19

DNA: TGTGCCAGCAGCCGACTAGCGGGAGTCTCCTACGAGCAGTACTTC
CDR3: CASSRLAGVSYEQYF
D: TRBD2
size: .
J: TRBJ2-7
V: TRBV6-5

DNA: TGCAGCGCGGGGGACAGGGCGTACGAGCAGTACTTC
CDR3: CSAGDRAYEQYF
D: TRBD1
size: .
J: TRBJ2-7
V: TRBV29-1

DNA: TGTGCCAGCAGTTACAACCGGGGGCTGGGTGAGCAGTACTTC
CDR3: CASSYNRGLGEQYF
D: .
size: .
J: TRBJ2-7
V: TRBV6-5

DNA: TGCGCCAGCAGCTCTCAGGGGCTGAACACTGAAGCTTTCTTT
CDR3: CASSSQGLNTEAFF
D: .
size: once
J: TRBJ1-1
V: TRBV5-1

DNA: TGTGCCAGCAGCCTAGCTGGGACAGGGGGCTACAATGAGCAGTTCTTC
CDR3: CASSLAGTGGYNEQFF
D: TRBD1
size: .
J: TRBJ2-1
V: TRBV28

DNA: TGTGCCAGCAGCCCACCTGGGGGCGTTGGTCAGCCCCAGCATTTT
CDR3: CASSPPGGVGQPQHF
D: .
size: .
J: TRBJ1-5
V: TRBV7-2

DNA: TGCGCCAGCAGCGGACTAGCGGGAGAAGATACGCAGTATTTT
CDR3: CASSGLAGEDTQYF
D: TRBD2
size: few
J: TRBJ2-3
V: TRBV5-1

DNA: TGTGCCAGTACACAGTACACTGAAGCTTTCTTT
CDR3: CASTQYTEAFF
D: .
size: few
J: TRBJ1-1
V: TRBV19

DNA: TGTGCCAGCCAAGAGGGGGTTCGGGAGTACTTC
CDR3: CASQEGVREYF
D: .
size: .
J: TRBJ2-7
V: TRBV11-2

DNA: TGCGGTATCGCGGCCAGGGGTGGATACGAGCAGTACTTC
CDR3: CGIAARGGYEQYF
D: .
size: .
J: TRBJ2-7
V: TRBV29-1

DNA: TGTGCCAGCAGCCGGGACAGAGCCTCCTATGGCTACACCTTC
CDR3: CASSRDRASYGYTF
D: TRBD1
size: .
J: TRBJ1-2
V: TRBV5-6

DNA: TGTGCCAGCCGACCGACTAGCAGGGGTTTGCAGTATTTT
CDR3: CASRPTSRGLQYF
D: .
size: .
J: TRBJ2-3
V: TRBV25-1

DNA: TGTGCCATCAGTGACAGAGGCAATCAGCCCCAGCATTTT
CDR3: CAISDRGNQPQHF
D: .
size: .
J: TRBJ1-5
V: TRBV10-3

DNA: TGTGCCACCAGCAGAGATACCACTACCTACGAGCAGTACTTC
CDR3: CATSRDTTTYEQYF
D: .
size: .
J: TRBJ2-7
V: TRBV15

DNA: TGCGCCAGCAGCTACGGACAGCACGAGCAGTACTTC
CDR3: CASSYGQHEQYF
D: .
size: .
J: TRBJ2-7
V: TRBV5-1

DNA: TGTGCCAGCAGCTCGACTAGGTTTGGGGAGCTGTTTTTT
CDR3: CASSSTRFGELFF
D: .
size: .
J: TRBJ2-2
V: TRBV11-3

DNA: TGCGCCAGCAGCCCACTAGCGGGAGACACAGATACGCAGTATTTT
CDR3: CASSPLAGDTDTQYF
D: TRBD2
size: .
J: TRBJ2-3
V: TRBV5-1

DNA: TGTGCCTGGAGTACCGTCCGGGATACGCAGTATTTT
CDR3: CAWSTVRDTQYF
D: .
size: .
J: TRBJ2-3
V: TRBV30

DNA: TGTGCCAGTAGTACCGATGGCGCGCACTACGAGCAGTACTTC
CDR3: CASSTDGAHYEQYF
D: .
size: .
J: TRBJ2-7
V: TRBV19

DNA: TGTGCCTGGAGTGTGCAGGGCATGGTCGGCGAGCAGTACTTC
CDR3: CAWSVQGMVGEQYF
D: .
size: .
J: TRBJ2-7
V: TRBV30

DNA: TGTGCCAGCAGCTTAGATTCTCCCAGGGTTGGGCAGTACTTC
CDR3: CASSLDSPRVGQYF
D: .
size: .
J: TRBJ2-7
V: TRBV11-2

DNA: TGCGCCAGCAGAATCGTCGCTAGCGGGAGGATTCCAGGGGGGGTAGATACGCAGTATTTT
CDR3: CASRIVASGRIPGGVDTQYF
D: TRBD2
size: .
J: TRBJ2-3
V: TRBV5-1

DNA: TGTGCCAGCAGTGCGGGAGTGGCCTACAATGAGCAGTTCTTC
CDR3: CASSAGVAYNEQFF
D: TRBD2
size: once
J: TRBJ2-1
V: TRBV7-6

DNA: TGTGCCAGCAGTCTCACAGGCCAGCCCCAGCATTTT
CDR3: CASSLTGQPQHF
D: .
size: .
J: TRBJ1-5
V: TRBV27

DNA: TGTGCCAGCAGTTACCAGGGGGGCCTTATCACAGATACGCAGTATTTT
CDR3: CASSYQGGLITDTQYF
D: .
size: .
J: TRBJ2-3
V: TRBV6-6

DNA: TGTGCCAGCAGCTCGGACAGGGGAACAGATACGCAGTATTTT
CDR3: CASSSDRGTDTQYF
D: TRBD1
size: .
J: TRBJ2-3
V: TRBV7-3

DNA: TGTGCCATCAGTGAGTCGCAGGGAACAGGAGGCTACACCTTC
CDR3: CAISESQGTGGYTF
D: .
size: once
J: TRBJ1-2
V: TRBV10-3

DNA: TGTGCCAGCATACCCCCCGGTCTCGGGAAAGAAAATCAGCCCCAGCATTTT
CDR3: CASIPPGLGKENQPQHF
D: .
size: .
J: TRBJ1-5
V: TRBV28

DNA: TGTGCCAGCACCCTTCCTCCTAAACACGGGCCTGGGGAGCTGTTTTTT
CDR3: CASTLPPKHGPGELFF
D: .
size: .
J: TRBJ2-2
V: TRBV28

DNA: TGCGCCAGCAGTTTAGGGGGCAGCTCCTACAATGAGCAGTTCTTC
CDR3: CASSLGGSSYNEQFF
D: TRBD1
size: .
J: TRBJ2-1
V: TRBV5-1

DNA: TGTGCCAGCAGTTACTCACCGGGACAGGGTTGTGTTAGCAATCAGCCCCAGCATTTT
CDR3: CASSYSPGQGCVSNQPQHF
D: TRBD1
size: .
J: TRBJ1-5
V: TRBV6-7

DNA: TGTGCCAGCAGCAGACTAGCGACGAGAGGCGACACCGGGGAGCTGTTTTTT
CDR3: CASSRLATRGDTGELFF
D: TRBD2
size: once
J: TRBJ2-2
V: TRBV7-3

DNA: TGCGCCAGCAGCTTGAATCTCAGAAACACCGGGGAGCTGTTTTTT
CDR3: CASSLNLRNTGELFF
D: .
size: .
J: TRBJ2-2
V: TRBV5-1

DNA: TGCGCCAGCAGCCGGGACAGTAACTATGGCTACACCTTC
CDR3: CASSRDSNYGYTF
D: TRBD1
size: few
J: TRBJ1-2
V: TRBV5-1